This paragraph covers one TCR beta chain sequence. Source study methods: From reference gene primer amplification, estimates of nucleated cell counts were derived. This table comes from immunoSEQ multiplex PCR, and its TCRdb copy is limited to in-frame clones, with some not included. Clone size and the V and J calls come from that table; the DNA yielded D and trimming. The profile covers around 270,000 clones, with 80% to 90% appearing a single time and approximately 4.2% taken by the ten largest. These data originate in a study of blood T cell repertoires in COVID-19. Whole-study context: T cells, B-cell-depleted T cells, or PBMCs provided the cDNA or gDNA that served as material.

This CDR3 region has 11 residues. Trimming stripped 6 bases from V and 2 bases from J, with 5 bases between. Germline assignment: CDR1 LNHDA and CDR2 SQIVND (reference sequence). The sequence came from a man aged 40-55 years with acute or convalescent COVID-19. The chain couples TRBV19 to TRBJ2-7; no firm D call. Sequencing was carried out using peripheral blood. The CDR3 nucleotides are TGTGCCAGTAGCAACACCTACGAGCAGTACTTC. It yields the protein CASSNTYEQYF.